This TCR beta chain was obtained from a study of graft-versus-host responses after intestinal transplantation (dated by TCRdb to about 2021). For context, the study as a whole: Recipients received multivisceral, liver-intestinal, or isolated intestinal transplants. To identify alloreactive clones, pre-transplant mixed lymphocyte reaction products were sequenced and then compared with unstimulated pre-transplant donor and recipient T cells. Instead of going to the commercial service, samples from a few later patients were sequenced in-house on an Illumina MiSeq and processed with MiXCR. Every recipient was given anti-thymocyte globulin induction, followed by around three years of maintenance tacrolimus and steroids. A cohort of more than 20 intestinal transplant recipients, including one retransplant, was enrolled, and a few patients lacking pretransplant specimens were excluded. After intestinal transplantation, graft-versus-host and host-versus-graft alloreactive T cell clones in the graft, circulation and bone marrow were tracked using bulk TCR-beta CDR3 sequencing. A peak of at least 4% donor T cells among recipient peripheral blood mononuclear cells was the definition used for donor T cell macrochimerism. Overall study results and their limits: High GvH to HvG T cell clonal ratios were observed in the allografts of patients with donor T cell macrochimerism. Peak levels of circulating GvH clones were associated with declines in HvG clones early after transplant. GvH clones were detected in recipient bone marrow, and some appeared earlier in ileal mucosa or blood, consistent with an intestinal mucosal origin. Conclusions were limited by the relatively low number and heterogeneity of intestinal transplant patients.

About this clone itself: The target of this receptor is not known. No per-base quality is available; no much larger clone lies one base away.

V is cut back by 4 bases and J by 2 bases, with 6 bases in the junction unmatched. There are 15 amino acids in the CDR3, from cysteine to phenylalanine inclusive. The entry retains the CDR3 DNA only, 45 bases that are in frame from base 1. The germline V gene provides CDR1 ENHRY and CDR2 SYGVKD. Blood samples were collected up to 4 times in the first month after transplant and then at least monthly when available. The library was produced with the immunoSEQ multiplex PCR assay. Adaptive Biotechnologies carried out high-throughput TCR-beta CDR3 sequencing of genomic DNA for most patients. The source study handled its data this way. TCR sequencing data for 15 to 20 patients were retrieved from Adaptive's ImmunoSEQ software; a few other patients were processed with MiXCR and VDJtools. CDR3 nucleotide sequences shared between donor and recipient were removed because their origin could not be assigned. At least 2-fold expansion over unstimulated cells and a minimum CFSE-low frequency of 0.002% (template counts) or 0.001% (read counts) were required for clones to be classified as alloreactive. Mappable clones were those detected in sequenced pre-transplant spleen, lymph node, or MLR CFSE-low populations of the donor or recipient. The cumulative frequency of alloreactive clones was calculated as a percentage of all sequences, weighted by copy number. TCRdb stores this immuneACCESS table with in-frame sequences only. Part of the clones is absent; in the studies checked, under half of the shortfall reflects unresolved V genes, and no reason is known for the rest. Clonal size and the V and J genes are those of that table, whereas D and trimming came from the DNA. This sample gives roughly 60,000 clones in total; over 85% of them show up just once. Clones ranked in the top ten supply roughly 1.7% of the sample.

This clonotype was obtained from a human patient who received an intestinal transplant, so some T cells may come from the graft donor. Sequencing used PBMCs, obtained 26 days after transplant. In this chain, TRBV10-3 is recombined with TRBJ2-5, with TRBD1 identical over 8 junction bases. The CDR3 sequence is CAISGGQDLQETQYF. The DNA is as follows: TGTGCCATCAGTGGGGGACAGGACTTACAAGAGACCCAGTACTTC.